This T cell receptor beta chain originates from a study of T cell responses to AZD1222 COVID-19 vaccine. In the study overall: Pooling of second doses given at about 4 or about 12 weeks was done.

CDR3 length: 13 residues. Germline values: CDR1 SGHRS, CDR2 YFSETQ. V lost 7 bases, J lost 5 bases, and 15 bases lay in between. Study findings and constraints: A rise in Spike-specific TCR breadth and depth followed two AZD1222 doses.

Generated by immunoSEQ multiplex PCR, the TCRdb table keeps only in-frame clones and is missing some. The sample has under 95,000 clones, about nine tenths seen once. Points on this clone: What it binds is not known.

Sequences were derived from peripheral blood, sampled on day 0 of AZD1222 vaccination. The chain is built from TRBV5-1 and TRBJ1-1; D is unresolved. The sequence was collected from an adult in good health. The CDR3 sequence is CASAGVARTEAFF. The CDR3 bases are TGCGCCAGCGCCGGAGTAGCAAGAACTGAAGCTTTCTTT.